This T cell receptor (beta chain) appears in the sequencing data of a study of vaccination effects on CD4 cells after COVID-19. Whole-study findings and limits: Few convalescent patients were studied, and early post-infection samples were lacking. Infection-derived and vaccine-derived clones contracted markedly late after vaccination. Common cold coronavirus cross-reactivity was shown by only 1 of 255 vaccine-induced clones in healthy vaccinees.

Assay: immunoSEQ multiplex PCR; the TCRdb copy retains only in-frame clones and omits some. Among about 79,000 clones listed, 60% to 80% were seen once. This clone was picked up a small number of times. The antigen remains undetermined. CDR3 size: 15 residues. Between the trimmed V and J ends, which lost 3 bases and 7 bases, there was a span of 18 bases. Germline lookup yields CDR1 MNHNS and CDR2 SASEGT. Prior to sequencing, the ViraFEST assay stimulated PBMC with viral peptide pools, which expanded the antigen-specific CD4+ T cells. Once cultured for 10 days, the cells underwent separation to obtain CD4+ T cells. Every well got two million PBMC, which were grown with around 10 IU/ml IL-2 and about 9.7 ug/ml peptides.

The receptor comes from a human donor who received a COVID-19 vaccine. The rearrangement joins TRBV6-1 to TRBJ1-1; weak D call: TRBD1 (5 bases). Material: CD4+ T cells from PBMCs cultured with HCoV-229E spike peptides, obtained before COVID-19 vaccination. For the CDR3, the DNA is TGTGCCAGCAGTGACCTGGGACGTGGGGGGGATGAAGCTTTCTTT. It is translated as CASSDLGRGGDEAFF.